The present TCR beta chain was sequenced within a study of T-cell reconstitution after alpha-beta-depleted transplantation in children. General study results and limits: After one year, T-cell counts and TCRbeta diversity mostly came from new T cells. TCRbeta diversity was high at day 60 in some patients (a result of surviving recipient T cells and thymic progenitors). Reportedly, roughly two months post-transplant, alpha-beta T cells arose from several hundred expanded graft clones.

Preparation of the TCRbeta library was carried out with unique molecular identifiers. A single record per CDR3 protein comes from TCRdb applying MiXCR to the PCR reads. In the table there are some 830,000 distinct CDR3 sequences, roughly 15% of which are singletons. Germline V lookup: CDR1 SEHNR, CDR2 FQNEAQ (reference sequence). The V gene end was trimmed by 5 bases and the J gene end by 2 bases; junction bases not matched to a gene: 3. CDR3 length: 15 amino acids. This clonotype was found a few times. The antigen remains unidentified. This sequence originates from a male patient younger than 18 who had a stem cell transplant for acute lymphoblastic leukemia, so the T cells may come from the graft donor. The sequencing used PBMCs, mostly from graft donor cells, collected 360 days after TCRalphabeta/CD19-depleted stem cell transplant. The chain couples TRBV7-9 to TRBJ2-7; 13 positions match TRBD2. CDR3 nucleotide sequence: TGTGCCAGCAGCAATGGACTAGCGGGAGCCTACGAGCAGTACTTC. Translation: CASSNGLAGAYEQYF.